This T cell receptor beta chain was recorded in a study of shared clonotypes between healthy human individuals. Study results and limitations: Sharing of clonotypes among donors was expected to vary with sequencing depth.

Both subsets, CD45RA+ naive and CD45RA-negative memory, were split from the CD4+ cells. As for this clone: Its specificity is unknown.

Trimming removed 6 bases from V and 4 bases from J, with 8 bases in between. Per germline, CDR1 LNHDA and CDR2 SQIVND (reference sequence). CDR3 length equals 12 residues. TCRdb's copy holds only in-frame clones and misses some; the assay was immunoSEQ multiplex PCR. The table shows 1,500,000 or so clones, with approximately 98.5% occurring only once. This clonotype was sampled from a man aged 25 to 45 in good health. V and J are TRBV19 and TRBJ2-3; D unresolved. The sample was naive CD4+ T cells sorted from blood. Described subset: CD45RA+ positively selected. The CDR3, as DNA: TGTGCCAGTAGGAAGTCGTCAGATACGCAGTATTTT. Translated, it gives CASRKSSDTQYF.